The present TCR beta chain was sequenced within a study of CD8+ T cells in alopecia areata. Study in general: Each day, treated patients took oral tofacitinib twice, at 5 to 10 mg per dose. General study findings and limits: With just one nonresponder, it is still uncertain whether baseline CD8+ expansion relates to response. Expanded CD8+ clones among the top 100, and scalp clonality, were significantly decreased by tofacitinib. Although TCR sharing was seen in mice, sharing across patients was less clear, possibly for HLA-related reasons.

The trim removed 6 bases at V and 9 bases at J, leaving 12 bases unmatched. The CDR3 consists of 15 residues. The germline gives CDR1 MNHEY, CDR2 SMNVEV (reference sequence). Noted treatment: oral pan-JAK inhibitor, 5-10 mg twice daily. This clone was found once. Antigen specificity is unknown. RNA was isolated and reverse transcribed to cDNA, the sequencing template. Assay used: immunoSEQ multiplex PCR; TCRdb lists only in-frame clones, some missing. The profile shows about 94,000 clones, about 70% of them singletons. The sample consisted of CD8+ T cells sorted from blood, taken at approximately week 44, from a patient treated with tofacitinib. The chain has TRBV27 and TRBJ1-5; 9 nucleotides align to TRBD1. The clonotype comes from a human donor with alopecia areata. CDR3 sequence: CASRISQGASWPQHF. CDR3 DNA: TGTGCCAGCAGGATCTCACAGGGGGCCAGCTGGCCCCAGCATTTT.